This T cell receptor (beta chain) was sequenced for a study of identical twins listed by TCRdb under 2016. Study-level background: TCR alpha and beta repertoires from monozygotic twins, unrelated adults of various ages and cord blood were deep-sequenced to test whether fetal clonotypes persist. To rule out contamination, replicate twin experiments were performed at different times with different library preparation protocols.

The library came from 5' RACE. The sequencing machine was an Illumina HiSeq 2000. A universal primer binding site was added through template switching, and the final cDNA carried a unique molecular identifier so that TCR cDNA molecules could be counted accurately. Specific primers in the conserved constant-segment region were used to synthesize first-strand cDNA for TCR alpha and beta chains. To control for contamination, every cDNA library carried two barcodes: a SMART-Mk sample barcode plus Illumina barcodes. TruSeq adapter sequences and Illumina sample barcodes were added in two successive PCR steps. The Illumina HiSeq platform was used with custom primers to sequence TCR alpha and beta cDNA libraries. The original pipeline was this. MiGEC processed the raw reads to extract unique molecular identifiers, while MiXCR was used to determine the CDR3 positions. For each individual, recombination models were inferred using an EM algorithm with the repgenHMM and IGoR tools. The tcR package in R was used for shared clonotype analysis, with sharing normalized by the product of cloneset sizes. To study raw recombination free of thymic and clonal selection effects, out-of-frame nonproductive sequences were analyzed. The public sequencing data were trimmed at Q25 with fastp and processed into clonotypes with MiXCR by TCRdb, which kept only in-frame beta chains. Rows merge per CDR3 protein into single entries with the most common DNA and genes. None of the V and J calls come from the authors' own analysis; TCRdb made them. Present in this sample are more than 1.5 million distinct CDR3 sequences, about 31% of which were seen just once. Around 0.3% of the sample is in the top ten clones.

Points the paper makes about the study in general: Zero-insertion analyses could be partly confounded by invariant T cells such as MAIT and iNKT, although diverse VJ usage argued against such confounding for most clonotypes. Abundant cord blood beta clonotypes had fewer insertions, young adult naive repertoires showed a similar but weaker trend, and memory repertoires showed no such trend. Compared with coincidental sharing between unrelated individuals, out-of-frame TCR alpha sequences shared between twins showed an excess of sequences with low generation probability. Because the same donors could not be followed over many years, conclusions were based on cross-sectional statistical analysis. In beta out-of-frame sequences, excess twin sharing was weaker, because having fewer shared sequences lowered the signal-to-noise ratio. In monozygotic twins, recombination models systematically underestimated out-of-frame TCR alpha sharing, but the models matched the sharing seen between unrelated individuals.

This clonotype was counted between two and nine times. What antigen it recognizes has not been identified. No base quality values were provided; no much bigger clone lies one nucleotide off. V lost 1 base and J lost 3 bases, and the count of bases not matched to a germline gene is 4. The germline V gene (reference sequence) yields DFQATT for CDR1 and SNEGSKA for CDR2. The CDR3 covers 14 residues, taking in both the cysteine and the phenylalanine. Only CDR3 DNA remains: 42 bases, in frame from the first base. Only healthy Caucasian donors were included. The V and J genes are TRBV20-1 and TRBJ1-1, with 8 middle bases fitting TRBD1. The TCR sequence derives from a newborn girl in good health. Sequenced material: cord blood. The CDR3 reads as follows: CSARAGQGHTEAFF. The base sequence is TGCAGTGCTAGAGCTGGACAGGGCCACACTGAAGCTTTCTTT.